This TCR beta chain emerged from a study of early T cells in non-severe SARS-CoV-2 infection. The study's findings and limits: Matching against VDJdb likely underestimated virus-specific expansions, favoring anti-spike CD8.

Individual cDNA molecules received unique molecular identifiers during library preparation. TCRdb fed the 5' RACE reads into MiXCR, producing one record per CDR3 protein. In the table there are tens of thousands of distinct CDR3 sequences, roughly a tenth of which are singletons. This clonotype has at least ten counts. Antigen unknown. This CDR3 is built from 15 residues. The V and J ends lost 3 bases and 1 base respectively, with 12 bases between them. The V gene's germline CDR1 is MNHEY and CDR2 SMNVEV (reference sequence). This sequence was found in an adult who was a healthcare worker with PCR-confirmed SARS-CoV-2 infection or an uninfected control (not recorded which). The sample taken for sequencing was whole blood. The V gene is TRBV27, the J gene TRBJ1-1; D perhaps matches TRBD1 (5 bases). The CDR3 DNA follows: TGTGCCAGCAGTTTCTATAGGGGCACGAACACTGAAGCTTTCTTT. Protein product: CASSFYRGTNTEAFF.